This T cell receptor beta chain was observed in a study of blood T cells in healthy people across ages. General observations from the study: Older individuals had lower TCR beta diversity per million T cells (the decline was roughly linear).

With a J-beta primer mix and a sample-barcoded 5' primer, a second PCR ran about 6 to 11 cycles. TCRdb recomputed calls from the 5' RACE reads with MiXCR, one row per CDR3 protein. The profile shows 1.5 million to 2 million distinct CDR3 sequences, 40% to 55% of them singletons. This clonotype was observed a few times. Its antigen remains unidentified. This CDR3 contains 15 residues. Germline V gene data show CDR1 as SGDLS and CDR2 as YYNGEE. The junction had 2 bases not matched to a gene; V was cut back by 0 bases and J by 3 bases. The clonotype was recovered from a woman aged 40 to 55 in good health. V usage is TRBV9 and J usage is TRBJ2-7, with 11 bases fitting TRBD1. Input material: blood. Here the CDR3 DNA reads TGTGCCAGCAGCGTAGAAGGGACAGGGGGCTACGAGCAGTACTTC. Its protein product is CASSVEGTGGYEQYF.